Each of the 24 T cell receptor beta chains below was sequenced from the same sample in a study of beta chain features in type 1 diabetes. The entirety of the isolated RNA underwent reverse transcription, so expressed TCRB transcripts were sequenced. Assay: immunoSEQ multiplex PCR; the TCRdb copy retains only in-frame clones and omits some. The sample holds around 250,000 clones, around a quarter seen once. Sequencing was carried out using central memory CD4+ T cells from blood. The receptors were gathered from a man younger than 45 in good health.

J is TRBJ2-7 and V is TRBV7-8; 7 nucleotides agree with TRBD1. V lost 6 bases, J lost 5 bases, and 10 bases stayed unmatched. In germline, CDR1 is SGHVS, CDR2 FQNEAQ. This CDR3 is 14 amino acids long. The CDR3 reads CASSLRQGYNEQYF. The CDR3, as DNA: TGTGCCAGCAGTCTACGACAGGGATACAACGAGCAGTACTTC.

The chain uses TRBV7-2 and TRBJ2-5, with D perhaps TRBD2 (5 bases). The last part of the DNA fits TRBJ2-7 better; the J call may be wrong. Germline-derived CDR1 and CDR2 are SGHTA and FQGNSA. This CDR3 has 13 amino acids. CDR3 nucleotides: TGTGCCAGCAGCTTAGTACCGGGGTACGAGCAGTACTTC. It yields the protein CASSLVPGYEQYF.

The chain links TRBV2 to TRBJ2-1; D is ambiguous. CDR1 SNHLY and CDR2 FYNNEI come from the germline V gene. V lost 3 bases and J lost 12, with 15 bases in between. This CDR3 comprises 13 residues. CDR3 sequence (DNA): TGTGCCAGCAGTGATGTAGGGAAGACGGGGCAGTTCTTC. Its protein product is CASSDVGKTGQFF.

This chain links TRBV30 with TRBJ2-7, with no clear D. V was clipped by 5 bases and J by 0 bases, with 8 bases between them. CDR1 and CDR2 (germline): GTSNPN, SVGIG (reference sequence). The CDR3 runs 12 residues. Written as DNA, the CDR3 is TGTGCCTGGGGGGTGAGCTCCTACGAGCAGTACTTC. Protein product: CAWGVSSYEQYF.

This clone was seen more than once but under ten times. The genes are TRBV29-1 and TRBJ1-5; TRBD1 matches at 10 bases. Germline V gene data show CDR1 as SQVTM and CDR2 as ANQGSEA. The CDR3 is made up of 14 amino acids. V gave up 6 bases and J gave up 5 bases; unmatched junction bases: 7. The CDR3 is CSVSTGGFDQPQHF. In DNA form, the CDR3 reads TGCAGCGTGTCGACAGGGGGCTTCGATCAGCCCCAGCATTTT.

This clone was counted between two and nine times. CDR3 nucleotide sequence: TGTGCCAGCAGTGTGGGGACATACGAGCAGTACTTC. Its protein product is CASSVGTYEQYF. This chain connects TRBV25-1 to TRBJ2-7, with D possibly TRBD1 on 6 matching bases. With 4 bases removed from V and 4 bases from J, the gap between germline ends came to 8 bases. The germline gives CDR1 MGHDK, CDR2 SYGVNS. The CDR3 extends over 12 amino acids.

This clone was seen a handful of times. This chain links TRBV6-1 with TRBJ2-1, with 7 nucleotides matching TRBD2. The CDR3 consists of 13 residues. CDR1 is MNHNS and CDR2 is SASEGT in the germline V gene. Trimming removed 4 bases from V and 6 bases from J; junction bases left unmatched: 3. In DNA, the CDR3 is TGTGCCAGCAGTGTTAGGACTAGCAATGAGCAGTTCTTC. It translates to CASSVRTSNEQFF.

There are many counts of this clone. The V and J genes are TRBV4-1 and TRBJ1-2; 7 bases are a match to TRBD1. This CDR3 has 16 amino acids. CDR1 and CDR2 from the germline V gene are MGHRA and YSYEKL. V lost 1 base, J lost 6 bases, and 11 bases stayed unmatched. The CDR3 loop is CASSQGNRGGLNGYTF. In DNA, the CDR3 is TGCGCCAGCAGCCAAGGTAACAGGGGAGGATTGAATGGCTACACCTTC.

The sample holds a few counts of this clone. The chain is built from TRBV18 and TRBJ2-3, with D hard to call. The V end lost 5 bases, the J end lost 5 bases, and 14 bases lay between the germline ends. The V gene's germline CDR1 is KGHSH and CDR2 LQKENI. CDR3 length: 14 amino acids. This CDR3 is CASSSLSGEDTQYF. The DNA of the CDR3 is TGTGCCAGCTCATCACTCTCTGGGGAAGATACGCAGTATTTT.

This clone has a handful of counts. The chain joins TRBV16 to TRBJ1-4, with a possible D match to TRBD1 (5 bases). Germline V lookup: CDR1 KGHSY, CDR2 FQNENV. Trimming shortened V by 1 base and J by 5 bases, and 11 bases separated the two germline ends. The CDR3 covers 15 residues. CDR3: CASSQLGGVNEKLFF. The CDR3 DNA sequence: TGTGCCAGCAGCCAATTAGGAGGGGTGAATGAAAAACTGTTTTTT.

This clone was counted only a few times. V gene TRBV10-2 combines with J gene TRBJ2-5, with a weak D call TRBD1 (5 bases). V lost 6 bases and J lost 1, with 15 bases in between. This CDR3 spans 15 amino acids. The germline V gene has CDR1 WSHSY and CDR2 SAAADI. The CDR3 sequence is CASRGTGSPQETQYF. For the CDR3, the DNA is TGCGCCAGCAGGGGAACAGGTAGCCCCCAAGAGACCCAGTACTTC.

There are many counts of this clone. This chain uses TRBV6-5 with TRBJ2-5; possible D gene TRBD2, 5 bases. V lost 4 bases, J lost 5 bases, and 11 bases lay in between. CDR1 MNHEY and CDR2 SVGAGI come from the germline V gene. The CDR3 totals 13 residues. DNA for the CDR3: TGTGCCAGCAGTTCACGGACTGGTGAGACCCAGTACTTC. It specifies CASSSRTGETQYF.

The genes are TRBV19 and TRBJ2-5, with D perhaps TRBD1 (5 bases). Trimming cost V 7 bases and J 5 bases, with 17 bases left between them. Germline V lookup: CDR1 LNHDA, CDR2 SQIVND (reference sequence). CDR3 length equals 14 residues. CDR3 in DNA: TGTGCCAGTAATCACCGATCTAGGGGCGAGACCCAGTACTTC. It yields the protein CASNHRSRGETQYF.

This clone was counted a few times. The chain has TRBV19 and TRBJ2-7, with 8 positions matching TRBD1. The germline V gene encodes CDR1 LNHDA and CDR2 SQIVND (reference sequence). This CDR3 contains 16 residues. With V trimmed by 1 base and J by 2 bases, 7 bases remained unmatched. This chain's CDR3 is CASSIGDGTGPYEQYF. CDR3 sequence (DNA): TGTGCCAGTAGTATAGGGGATGGGACAGGCCCCTACGAGCAGTACTTC.

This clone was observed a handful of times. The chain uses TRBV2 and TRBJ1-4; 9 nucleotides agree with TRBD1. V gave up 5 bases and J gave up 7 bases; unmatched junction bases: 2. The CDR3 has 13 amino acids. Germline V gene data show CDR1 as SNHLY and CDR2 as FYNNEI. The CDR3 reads CASSTGQGEKLFF. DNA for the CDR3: TGTGCCAGCAGTACGGGACAGGGTGAAAAACTGTTTTTT. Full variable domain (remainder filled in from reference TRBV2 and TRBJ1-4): EPEVTQTPSHQVTQMGQEVILRCVPISNHLYFYWYRQILGQKVEFLVSFYNNEISEKSEIFDDQFSVERPDGSNFTLKIRSTKLEDSAMYFCASSTGQGEKLFFGSGTQLSVL.

The CDR3 DNA reads as TGTGCCAGCAGCGGGAGCGAGAACGGGAGAGGAGAGACCCAGTACTTC. Amino acid sequence: CASSGSENGRGETQYF. The chain couples TRBV5-6 to TRBJ2-5; a weak D match, TRBD2 (6 bases). The CDR3 consists of 16 residues. Deletions cut 4 bases from V and 4 bases from J, with 20 bases between. Germline V CDR1 and CDR2: SGHDT, YYEEEE.

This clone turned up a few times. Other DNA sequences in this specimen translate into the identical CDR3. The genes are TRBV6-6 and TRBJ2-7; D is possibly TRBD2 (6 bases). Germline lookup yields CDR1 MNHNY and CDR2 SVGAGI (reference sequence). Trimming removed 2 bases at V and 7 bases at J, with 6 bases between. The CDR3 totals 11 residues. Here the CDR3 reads CASSYAGEQYF. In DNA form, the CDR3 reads TGTGCCAGCAGTTACGCGGGAGAGCAGTACTTC.

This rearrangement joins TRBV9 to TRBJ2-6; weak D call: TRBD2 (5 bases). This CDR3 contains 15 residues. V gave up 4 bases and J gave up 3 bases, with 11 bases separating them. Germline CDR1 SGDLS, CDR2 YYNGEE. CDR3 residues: CASSFGGIGANVLTF. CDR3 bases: TGTGCCAGCAGCTTCGGAGGAATTGGGGCCAACGTCCTGACTTTC.

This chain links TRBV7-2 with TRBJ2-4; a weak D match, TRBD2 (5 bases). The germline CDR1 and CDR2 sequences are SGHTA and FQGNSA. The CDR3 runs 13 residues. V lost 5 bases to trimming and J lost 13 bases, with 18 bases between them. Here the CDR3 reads CASSQPHGIGQYF. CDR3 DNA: TGTGCCAGCAGCCAGCCCCACGGGATCGGACAGTACTTC. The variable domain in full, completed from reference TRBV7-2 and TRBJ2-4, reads GAGVSQSPSNKVTEKGKDVELRCDPISGHTALYWYRQSLGQGLEFLIYFQGNSAPDKSGLPSDRFSAERTGGSVSTLTIQRTQQEDSAVYLCASSQPHGIGQYFGAGTRLSVL.

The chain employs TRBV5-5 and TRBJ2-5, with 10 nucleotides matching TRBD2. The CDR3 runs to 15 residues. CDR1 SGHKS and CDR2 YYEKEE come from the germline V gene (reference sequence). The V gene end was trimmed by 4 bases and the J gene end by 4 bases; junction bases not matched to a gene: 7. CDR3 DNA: TGTGCCAGCAGCCCAAGCGGGAGGGCCGGAGAGACCCAGTACTTC. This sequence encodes CASSPSGRAGETQYF. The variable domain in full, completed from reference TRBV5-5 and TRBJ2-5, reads DAGVTQSPTHLIKTRGQQVTLRCSPISGHKSVSWYQQVLGQGPQFIFQYYEKEERGRGNFPDRFSARQFPNYSSELNVNALLLGDSALYLCASSPSGRAGETQYFGPGTRLLVL.

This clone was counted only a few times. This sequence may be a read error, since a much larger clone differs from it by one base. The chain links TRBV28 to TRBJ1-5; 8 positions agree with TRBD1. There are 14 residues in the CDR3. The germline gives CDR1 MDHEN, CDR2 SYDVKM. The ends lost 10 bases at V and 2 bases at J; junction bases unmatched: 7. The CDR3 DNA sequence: TGTGCCATTGGACAGGGCTTCGGCAATCAGCCCCAGCATTTT. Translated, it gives CAIGQGFGNQPQHF.

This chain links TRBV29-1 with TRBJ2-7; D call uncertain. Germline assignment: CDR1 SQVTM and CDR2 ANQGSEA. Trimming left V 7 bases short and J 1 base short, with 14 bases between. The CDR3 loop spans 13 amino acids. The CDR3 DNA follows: TGCAGCGCCGTGGATTGGGAATCCTACGAGCAGTACTTC. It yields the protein CSAVDWESYEQYF.

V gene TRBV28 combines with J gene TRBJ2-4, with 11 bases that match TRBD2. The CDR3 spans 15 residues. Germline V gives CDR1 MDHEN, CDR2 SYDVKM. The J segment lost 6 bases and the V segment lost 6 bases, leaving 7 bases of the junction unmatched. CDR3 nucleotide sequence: TGTGCCAGCAGCTTTGGACTAGCGGGCGGAAACATTCAGTACTTC. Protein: CASSFGLAGGNIQYF.

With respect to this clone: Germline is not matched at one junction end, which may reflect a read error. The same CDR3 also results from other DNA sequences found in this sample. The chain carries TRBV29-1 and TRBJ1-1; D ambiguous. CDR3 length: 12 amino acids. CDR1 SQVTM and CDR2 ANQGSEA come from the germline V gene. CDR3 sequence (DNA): TGCAGCGCCTGGGCGTGGAACACTGAAGCCTTCTTT. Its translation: CSAWAWNTEAFF.